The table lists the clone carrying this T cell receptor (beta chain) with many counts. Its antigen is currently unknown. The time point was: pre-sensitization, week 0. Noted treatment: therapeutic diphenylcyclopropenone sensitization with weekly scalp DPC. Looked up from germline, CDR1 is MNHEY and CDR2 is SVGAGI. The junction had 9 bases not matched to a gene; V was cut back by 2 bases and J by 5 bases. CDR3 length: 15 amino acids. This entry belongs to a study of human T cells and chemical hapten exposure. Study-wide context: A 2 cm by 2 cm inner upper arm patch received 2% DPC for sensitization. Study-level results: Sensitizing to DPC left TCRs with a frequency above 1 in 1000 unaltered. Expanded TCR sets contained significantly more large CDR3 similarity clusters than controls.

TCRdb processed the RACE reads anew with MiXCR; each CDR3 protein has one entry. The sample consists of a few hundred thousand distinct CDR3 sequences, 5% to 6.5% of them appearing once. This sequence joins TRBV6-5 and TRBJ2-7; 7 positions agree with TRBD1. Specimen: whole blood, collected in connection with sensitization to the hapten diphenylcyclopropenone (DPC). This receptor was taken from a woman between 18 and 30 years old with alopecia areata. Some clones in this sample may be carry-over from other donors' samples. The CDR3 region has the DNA TGTGCCAGCAGTTACAGGGGGCGACTGCGCGACGAGCAGTACTTC. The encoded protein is CASSYRGRLRDEQYF.